One and the same sample provided the 2 T cell receptor beta chains below, sequenced in a study of cytotoxic CD8 clonotypes in ibrutinib-treated CLL. This table comes from immunoSEQ multiplex PCR, and its TCRdb copy is limited to in-frame clones, with some not included. The repertoire includes some 92,000 clones, around 77% of them detected once, and 20% to 25% sits in the top ten. The specimen comprised PBMCs, sampled after 24 months of ibrutinib treatment. The receptors stem from a human donor with chronic lymphocytic leukemia.

This chain uses TRBV12-5 with TRBJ1-5; unclear D gene. CDR3 size: 13 residues. The germline V and J ends were trimmed by 1 base and 4 bases, with 5 bases remaining between them. Germline CDR1 is LGHNT and CDR2 is FRNRAP. The CDR3 DNA reads TGTGCTAGTGGTTTGGAGTCGAATCAGCCCCAGCATTTT. Its protein is CASGLESNQPQHF.

Only a few counts were recorded for this clone. The rearrangement joins TRBV7-9 to TRBJ1-2; D is unclear. The CDR3 has 13 residues. CDR1 is SEHNR, CDR2 FQNEAQ, per germline (reference sequence). V was pared by 1 base and J by 8 bases, with 11 bases between. This CDR3 is CASSLGVAEGYTF. For the CDR3, the DNA is TGTGCCAGCAGCTTAGGGGTCGCCGAGGGCTACACCTTC.